The 20 T cell receptor beta chains presented below share a single source sample, sequenced in a study of post-analysis software for immune sequencing data. Prepared TCR beta cDNA libraries contained unique molecular identifiers. TCRdb itself ran the PCR reads through MiXCR, one entry per CDR3 protein. The table shows some 690,000 distinct CDR3 sequences, with over 45% occurring only once. Overall study results and limits: TRBV5-6, TRBV5-1 and TRBV20-1 belonged to a set of five TRBV segments that were more frequent in patients than controls.

Their antigen targets remain unknown. Material for sequencing was blood. These receptors all come from a girl aged 2 to 9 with multiple sclerosis.

The V gene is TRBV10-3, the J gene TRBJ2-1, with D maybe TRBD2 (6 bases). Germline CDR1 is ENHRY and CDR2 is SYGVKD. Trimming shortened V by 2 bases and J by 4 bases, and 15 bases separated the two germline ends. The CDR3 is 16 amino acids. CDR3 amino acids: CAISEATSREYNEQFF. The CDR3 bases are TGTGCCATCAGTGAGGCTACTAGCAGAGAATACAATGAGCAGTTCTTC.

This chain connects TRBV7-2 to TRBJ2-5; unclear D gene. Per the germline V gene, CDR1 is SGHTA and CDR2 is FQGNSA. V lost 5 bases and J 2 bases, leaving 15 bases between the germline ends. The CDR3 has 15 residues. The CDR3 is CASSRLVDPQETQYF. CDR3 sequence (DNA): TGTGCCAGCAGCCGCCTGGTAGATCCTCAAGAGACCCAGTACTTC.

The rearrangement links TRBV2 to TRBJ1-5; no firm D call. Trimming left V 1 base short and J 4 bases short, with 5 bases between. This CDR3 region has 13 residues. Germline CDR1 is SNHLY and CDR2 is FYNNEI. The CDR3 coding sequence is TGTGCCAGCAGTGAAGTCAGGAATCAGCCCCAGCATTTT. This encodes CASSEVRNQPQHF.

A few counts support this clonotype. The rearrangement links TRBV12-3 or TRBV12-4 to TRBJ2-7; the D is unclear. V dropped 3 bases and J dropped 3 bases, with 12 bases sitting between them. CDR3 length: 14 residues. CDR3 bases: TGTGCCAGCAGTTTTGTGCCACCCCGCTACGAGCAGTACTTC. It yields the protein CASSFVPPRYEQYF.

The V and J genes are TRBV10-3 and TRBJ2-7; tentative D call: TRBD1 (6 bases). Trimming left V 1 base short and J 6 bases short, with 13 bases between. In germline, CDR1 is ENHRY, CDR2 SYGVKD. The CDR3 has 14 residues. CDR3 residues: CAISELQGSGEQYF. In nucleotides, the CDR3 is TGTGCCATCAGTGAGTTACAGGGTTCAGGCGAGCAGTACTTC.

This clonotype turned up a few times. The chain carries TRBV25-1 and TRBJ1-5; TRBD1 might be the D (5 bases). The CDR3 is 14 amino acids. Germline CDR1 MGHDK, CDR2 SYGVNS. Trimming took 3 bases from V and 3 from J, leaving 9 bases between them. CDR3 DNA sequence: TGTGCCAGCAGTGAGGGACGGAACAATCAGCCCCAGCATTTT. This encodes CASSEGRNNQPQHF. Full variable domain (remainder filled in from reference TRBV25-1 and TRBJ1-5): EADIYQTPRYLVIGTGKKITLECSQTMGHDKMYWYQQDPGMELHLIHYSYGVNSTEKGDLSSESTVSRIRTEHFPLTLESARPSHTSQYLCASSEGRNNQPQHFGDGTRLSIL.

This clonotype was detected a few times. The chain combines TRBV29-1 with TRBJ2-5; D uncertain. CDR1 and CDR2 from the germline V gene are SQVTM and ANQGSEA. The CDR3 extends over 10 amino acids. V lost 4 bases and J 5 bases, leaving 5 bases between the germline ends. The CDR3 reads CSVVVETQYF. CDR3 DNA sequence: TGCAGCGTTGTAGTTGAGACCCAGTACTTC.

The V call is TRBV15, the J call TRBJ2-7; TRBD1 matches at 10 bases. Trimming cost V 3 bases and J 3 bases; bases outside gene matches: 2. Germline values: CDR1 LNHNV, CDR2 YYDKDF (reference sequence). The CDR3 is 14 residues long. The CDR3 nucleotides read TGTGCCACCAGCAGCGGGACAGGGGTCTACGAGCAGTACTTC. It translates to CATSSGTGVYEQYF.

The rearrangement links TRBV6-1 to TRBJ1-2; TRBD1 might be the D (5 bases). Germline CDR1 is MNHNS and CDR2 is SASEGT. The ends were cut back, 6 bases at V and 5 bases at J, with 28 bases in the middle. The CDR3 extends over 18 amino acids. CDR3 residues: CASSVTSGQAQKGYGYTF. As DNA, the CDR3 is TGTGCCAGCAGCGTAACGTCGGGGCAGGCTCAGAAGGGATATGGCTACACCTTC.

The genes are TRBV5-5 and TRBJ2-1; 8 bases fit TRBD1. Trimming removed 2 bases from V and 2 bases from J; junction bases left unmatched: 3. The length of the CDR3 is 15 residues. Germline V CDR1 and CDR2: SGHKS, YYEKEE (reference sequence). CDR3 residues: CASSFTGGTYNEQFF. The CDR3, as DNA: TGTGCCAGCAGCTTTACAGGGGGGACCTACAATGAGCAGTTCTTC. The whole variable domain, filled in from reference TRBV5-5 and TRBJ2-1, reads DAGVTQSPTHLIKTRGQQVTLRCSPISGHKSVSWYQQVLGQGPQFIFQYYEKEERGRGNFPDRFSARQFPNYSSELNVNALLLGDSALYLCASSFTGGTYNEQFFGPGTRLTVL.

The chain uses TRBV12-5 and TRBJ2-1; a weak D match, TRBD2 (5 bases). Germline CDR1 and CDR2: LGHNT and FRNRAP. The CDR3 spans 15 residues. V lost 1 base to trimming and J lost 6 bases, with 13 bases between them. In DNA form, the CDR3 reads TGTGCTAGTGGTTTGGGAGGGAATCGTAGCAATGAGCAGTTCTTC. Residues: CASGLGGNRSNEQFF.

The CDR3 DNA is TGCAGTGCTAGAGGACTAGCGGGAGGGCAAGTCAAAAACATTCAGTACTTC. Translated: CSARGLAGGQVKNIQYF. This chain connects TRBV20-1 to TRBJ2-4; 14 bases align to TRBD2. This CDR3 spans 17 amino acids. The junction had 5 bases not matched to a gene; V was cut back by 1 base and J by 3 bases. From germline, CDR1 is DFQATT and CDR2 SNEGSKA (reference sequence).

This chain joins TRBV20-1 and TRBJ2-5; 13 bases map to TRBD2. This CDR3 contains 15 residues. The junction had 9 bases not matched to a gene; V was cut back by 6 bases and J by 5 bases. CDR1 DFQATT and CDR2 SNEGSKA come from the germline V gene (reference sequence). In DNA, the CDR3 is TGCAGTGCCGTACTAGCGGGAGGGCCAGGGGAGACCCAGTACTTC. The encoded protein is CSAVLAGGPGETQYF.

The chain combines TRBV20-1 with TRBJ2-1; no clear D. The CDR3 length is 14 residues. Germline CDR1 is DFQATT and CDR2 is SNEGSKA (reference sequence). Trimming removed 6 bases at V and 7 bases at J, with 19 bases between. CDR3 bases: TGCAGTGCCCCAATTTTTCGAAACTTGAATGAGCAGTTCTTC. Protein sequence: CSAPIFRNLNEQFF.

The rearrangement joins TRBV6-1 to TRBJ1-1, with D tentatively TRBD1 (6 bases). Trimming cost V 3 bases and J 5 bases, with 10 bases left between them. Germline assignment: CDR1 MNHNS and CDR2 SASEGT. CDR3 length: 13 amino acids. CDR3 nucleotide sequence: TGTGCCAGCAGTGAGCAGGGGTTGACTGAAGCTTTCTTT. Residues: CASSEQGLTEAFF.

CDR3 amino acids: CASSPGTRAGELFF. CDR3 in DNA: TGTGCCAGCAGTCCCGGGACAAGGGCCGGGGAGCTGTTTTTT. This rearrangement joins TRBV2 to TRBJ2-2; possibly TRBD1 for D (6 bases). This CDR3 comprises 14 residues. V lost 5 bases and J 6 bases, leaving 13 bases between the germline ends. In germline, CDR1 is SNHLY, CDR2 FYNNEI.

The chain carries TRBV6-6 and TRBJ1-2; the match to TRBD1 covers 7 bases. Trimming cost V 2 bases and J 8 bases; bases outside gene matches: 8. The CDR3 consists of 14 residues. Germline CDR1 is MNHNY and CDR2 is SVGAGI (reference sequence). The CDR3 spells CASSYDRDRWGYTF. The CDR3 DNA follows: TGTGCCAGCAGTTACGACAGGGACCGATGGGGCTACACCTTC.

This clonotype was counted only a few times. The genes are TRBV21-1 and TRBJ2-1. TRBV21-1 is deemed a pseudogene. The CDR3 extends over 16 amino acids. The CDR3 region is CASSKGEVVGYNEQFF. In DNA form, the CDR3 reads TGTGCCAGCAGCAAAGGGGAAGTAGTAGGCTACAATGAGCAGTTCTTC.

The chain carries TRBV11-2 and TRBJ2-4, with D possibly TRBD2 on 5 matching bases. The germline V and J ends were trimmed by 6 bases and 3 bases, with 9 bases remaining between them. This CDR3 region has 13 residues. Germline CDR1 and CDR2: SGHAT and FQNNGV. CDR3 sequence: CASRPGNKNIQYF. CDR3 DNA sequence: TGTGCCAGCAGACCCGGGAACAAAAACATTCAGTACTTC.

The CDR3 nucleotides read TGCAGTGCTAGCACTAGCGGGGGGCGGGGAAAGACCCAGTACTTC. Encoded protein: CSASTSGGRGKTQYF. The chain recombines TRBV20-1 with TRBJ2-5, with 12 bases matching TRBD2. Looked up from germline, CDR1 is DFQATT and CDR2 is SNEGSKA (reference sequence). The CDR3 loop spans 15 amino acids. Trimming at V came to 3 bases and at J to 6 bases, leaving 8 bases not matched to a gene.